Below are 22 T cell receptor beta chains sequenced from a single sample in a study of blood T cell repertoires in COVID-19. Assay: immunoSEQ multiplex PCR; the TCRdb copy retains only in-frame clones and omits some. This sample has more than 90,000 clones, with about 81% found just once. The specimen was peripheral blood. The receptors were gathered from a man aged 70-80 years with acute or convalescent COVID-19.

The chain couples TRBV5-6 to TRBJ1-2; D is possibly TRBD1 (6 bases). The CDR3 length is 13 residues. V was clipped by 2 bases and J by 5 bases, with 10 bases between them. Germline CDR1 reads SGHDT; CDR2 reads YYEEEE. This CDR3 reads CASSLTGPYGYTF. As DNA, the CDR3 is TGTGCCAGCAGCTTAACAGGGCCATATGGCTACACCTTC.

This rearrangement joins TRBV28 to TRBJ1-1; possible D gene TRBD1, 5 bases. The CDR3 has 16 amino acids. V was trimmed by 2 bases and J by 3 bases, leaving 16 bases between them. In germline, CDR1 is MDHEN, CDR2 SYDVKM. The CDR3 loop is CASSLPTAWGDTEAFF. The CDR3, as DNA: TGTGCCAGCAGTTTACCCACAGCCTGGGGGGACACTGAAGCTTTCTTT.

The rearrangement joins TRBV2 to TRBJ1-2; 8 nucleotides agree with TRBD1. This CDR3 has 14 residues. The V gene end was trimmed by 6 bases and the J gene end by 8 bases; junction bases not matched to a gene: 11. CDR1 is SNHLY, CDR2 FYNNEI, per germline. The CDR3 sequence is CASRNDRGGVGYTF. The CDR3 coding sequence is TGTGCCAGCAGGAATGACAGGGGTGGCGTCGGCTACACCTTC.

The rearrangement uses TRBV10-3 and TRBJ2-1; D possibly corresponds to TRBD2 (5 bases). The germline gives CDR1 ENHRY, CDR2 SYGVKD. This CDR3 has 14 amino acids. The V end lost 9 bases, the J end lost 0 bases, and 12 bases lay between the germline ends. CDR3 bases: TGTGCCATTACAGCCGGGAACTCCTACAATGAGCAGTTCTTC. Protein: CAITAGNSYNEQFF.

This clone was picked up a small number of times. This chain uses TRBV3-1 (or the pseudogene TRBV3-2) with TRBJ1-6; no clear D. The V and J ends lost 1 base and 7 bases respectively, with 5 bases between them. The CDR3 has 13 amino acids. Germline V gene sequence: CDR1 LGHDT, CDR2 YNNKEL (reference sequence). In DNA form, the CDR3 reads TGTGCCAGCAGCCAAGCGGGAAATTCACCCCTCCACTTT. The encoded protein is CASSQAGNSPLHF.

This clone was observed a single time. J is TRBJ2-2 and V is TRBV5-4; a possible D gene is TRBD1 (5 bases). This CDR3 has 14 residues. CDR1 is SGHNT and CDR2 is YYREEE in the germline V gene (reference sequence). Trimming pared 4 bases from V and 1 base from J, leaving 8 bases between. The CDR3 coding sequence is TGTGCCAGCAGCCGCAGGGAGAACACCGGGGAGCTGTTTTTT. Translating gives CASSRRENTGELFF. The variable domain in full, with the rest retrieved from reference TRBV5-4 and TRBJ2-2, is ETGVTQSPTHLIKTRGQQVTLRCSSQSGHNTVSWYQQALGQGPQFIFQYYREEENGRGNFPPRFSGLQFPNYSSELNVNALELDDSALYLCASSRRENTGELFFGEGSRLTVL.

This clone came up a few times. The V call is TRBV15, the J call TRBJ2-7, with D possibly matching TRBD1 (6 bases). The CDR3 has 13 residues. Germline-derived CDR1 and CDR2 are LNHNV and YYDKDF (reference sequence). V lost 0 bases and J lost 4, with 7 bases in between. The CDR3 sequence: CATSREQGYEQYF. The CDR3, as DNA: TGTGCCACCAGCAGAGAACAGGGTTACGAGCAGTACTTC.

This rearrangement joins TRBV10-2 to TRBJ2-2; D remains ambiguous. Germline assignment: CDR1 WSHSY and CDR2 SAAADI. V was clipped by 4 bases and J by 4 bases, with 13 bases between them. The CDR3 sequence is 15 residues long. The CDR3: CASSGNAAPTGELFF. In DNA form, the CDR3 reads TGCGCCAGCAGTGGCAATGCGGCACCCACCGGGGAGCTGTTTTTT.

This chain connects TRBV27 to TRBJ1-5, with no clear D. The germline V gene has CDR1 MNHEY and CDR2 SMNVEV (reference sequence). This CDR3 is 15 amino acids long. The V gene lost 0 bases and the J gene lost 4 bases, with 10 bases spanning the gap. The CDR3 DNA reads TGTGCCAGCAGTTTATCGACCTACGGGAATCAGCCCCAGCATTTT. Translated, it gives CASSLSTYGNQPQHF.

The CDR3 here is CASRRTGDNQPQHF. DNA for the CDR3: TGTGCCAGCAGGCGGACAGGGGACAATCAGCCCCAGCATTTT. The V call is TRBV6-5, the J call TRBJ1-5; 9 nucleotides match TRBD1. Germline V lookup: CDR1 MNHEY, CDR2 SVGAGI. There are 14 residues in the CDR3. V gave up 6 bases and J gave up 3 bases; unmatched junction bases: 3.

The gene calls are TRBV27 and TRBJ1-2, with a possible D match to TRBD1 (5 bases). The germline CDR1 and CDR2 sequences are MNHEY and SMNVEV (reference sequence). This CDR3 spans 14 amino acids. The V gene lost 0 bases and the J gene lost 7 bases, with 12 bases spanning the gap. This chain's CDR3 is CASSLSMGLGGYTF. In DNA form, the CDR3 reads TGTGCCAGCAGTTTATCGATGGGGCTGGGTGGCTACACCTTC.

This clone was found once. The genes are TRBV27 and TRBJ2-5; the match to TRBD2 covers 7 bases. This CDR3 contains 17 residues. Germline V gives CDR1 MNHEY, CDR2 SMNVEV (reference sequence). The V gene end was trimmed by 6 bases and the J gene end by 1 base; junction bases not matched to a gene: 14. CDR3 coding DNA: TGTGCCAGCAGCCCTACAATCACCCTAGCGGCCCAAGAGACCCAGTACTTC. This codes for CASSPTITLAAQETQYF.

This clone was observed a few times. V usage is TRBV30 and J usage is TRBJ2-1; 7 positions agree with TRBD2. The CDR3 consists of 15 residues. Germline assignment: CDR1 GTSNPN and CDR2 SVGIG (reference sequence). The V and J ends lost 6 bases and 5 bases, in that order; junction bases with no gene match: 13. The CDR3 sequence: CACHYTGTSDNEQFF. The CDR3 coding sequence is TGTGCCTGCCACTACACCGGCACTAGCGACAATGAGCAGTTCTTC. Supplemented by reference TRBV30 and TRBJ2-1, the full variable domain reads SQTIHQWPATLVQPVGSPLSLECTVEGTSNPNLYWYRQAAGRGLQLLFYSVGIGQISSEVPQNLSASRPQDRQFILSSKKLLLSDSGFYLCACHYTGTSDNEQFFGPGTRLTVL.

V gene TRBV2 combines with J gene TRBJ1-2, with no clear D. V lost 2 bases, J lost 7 bases, and 8 bases lay in between. CDR1 and CDR2 (germline): SNHLY, FYNNEI. This CDR3 comprises 12 residues. CDR3: CASSENYGGYTF. In DNA form, the CDR3 reads TGTGCCAGCAGTGAAAATTACGGTGGCTACACCTTC.

The rearrangement uses TRBV18 and TRBJ1-1; D is undetermined. The CDR3 has 14 residues. The V end lost 3 bases, the J end lost 0 bases, and 8 bases lay between the germline ends. Germline V CDR1 and CDR2: KGHSH, LQKENI. Here the CDR3 reads CASSPVHLNTEAFF. The CDR3, as DNA: TGTGCCAGCTCACCGGTACACCTGAACACTGAAGCTTTCTTT.

The chain combines TRBV7-9 with TRBJ1-6, with TRBD1 identical over 8 bases. The V gene end was trimmed by 4 bases and the J gene end by 9 bases; junction bases not matched to a gene: 2. In germline, CDR1 is SEHNR, CDR2 FQNEAQ (reference sequence). This CDR3 is 13 amino acids long. CDR3 region: CASSSGTGSPLHF. The CDR3 nucleotides read TGTGCCAGCAGCTCCGGGACAGGTTCACCCCTCCACTTT.

J is TRBJ1-2 and V is TRBV7-3, with 7 positions matching TRBD1. CDR1 and CDR2 (germline): SGHTA, FQGTGA. Unmatched junction bases numbered 10, after V lost 5 bases and J lost 7 bases. There are 14 residues in the CDR3. In nucleotides, the CDR3 is TGTGCCAGCAGCCTGTCCGAGGGGGCCATTGGCTACACCTTC. Translating gives CASSLSEGAIGYTF. The full variable domain, rest sourced from reference TRBV7-3 and TRBJ1-2, is GAGVSQTPSNKVTEKGKYVELRCDPISGHTALYWYRQSLGQGPEFLIYFQGTGAADDSGLPNDRFFAVRPEGSVSTLKIQRTERGDSAVYLCASSLSEGAIGYTFGSGTRLTVV.

The chain joins TRBV2 to TRBJ1-1; D is undetermined. Trimming cost V 6 bases and J 3 bases, with 14 bases left between them. CDR3 size: 14 residues. The germline gives CDR1 SNHLY, CDR2 FYNNEI. CDR3 coding DNA: TGTGCCAGCAGATATACGCTAATGGACACTGAAGCTTTCTTT. This codes for CASRYTLMDTEAFF.

The sample holds a few counts of this clone. The chain combines TRBV19 with TRBJ2-3; 8 nucleotides line up with TRBD2. Germline V gene lookup returns CDR1 LNHDA and CDR2 SQIVND (reference sequence). The CDR3 length is 16 residues. V lost 10 bases and J lost 6; bases outside the gene matches: 18. The CDR3, as DNA: TGTGCCACCCGAGCTGTGTTGCGGGGGGCGGGGGATACGCAGTATTTT. This sequence encodes CATRAVLRGAGDTQYF.

This clone was detected only a few times. This chain uses TRBV6-5 with TRBJ1-2; the D is unclear. This CDR3 region has 10 residues. Trimming shortened V by 8 bases and J by 3 bases, and 4 bases separated the two germline ends. Germline assignment: CDR1 MNHEY and CDR2 SVGAGI. CDR3 residues: CASSDYGYTF. DNA for the CDR3: TGTGCCAGCTCGGACTATGGCTACACCTTC.

The chain links TRBV9 to TRBJ1-1; maybe TRBD1 (5 bases). This CDR3 contains 15 residues. V was trimmed by 4 bases and J by 2 bases, leaving 15 bases between them. CDR1 SGDLS and CDR2 YYNGEE come from the germline V gene. The CDR3, as DNA: TGTGCCAGCAGCAACTCCTTGGGGCGTAACACTGAAGCTTTCTTT. Translating it yields CASSNSLGRNTEAFF.

The chain links TRBV19 to TRBJ2-1; 12 nucleotides line up with TRBD1. J gave up 0 bases and V 6 bases, and 12 bases lay outside the gene matches. Germline V lookup: CDR1 LNHDA, CDR2 SQIVND (reference sequence). The CDR3 length is 19 residues. The CDR3 protein is CASRARGQGAIRSYNEQFF. Written as DNA, the CDR3 is TGTGCCAGTAGGGCCCGGGGACAGGGGGCTATCCGCTCCTACAATGAGCAGTTCTTC. The full variable domain, rest sourced from reference TRBV19 and TRBJ2-1, is DGGITQSPKYLFRKEGQNVTLSCEQNLNHDAMYWYRQDPGQGLRLIYYSQIVNDFQKGDIAEGYSVSREKKESFPLTVTSAQKNPTAFYLCASRARGQGAIRSYNEQFFGPGTRLTVL.